The source of this TCR beta chain is a study of CD8 T cells in ankylosing spondylitis. The CDR3 loop spans 14 amino acids. Germline values: CDR1 KGHDR, CDR2 SFDVKD. J gave up 4 bases and V 4 bases, and 4 bases lay outside the gene matches. TCRdb analysed the 5' RACE reads with MiXCR anew, one entry per CDR3 protein. In the table there are some 240,000 distinct CDR3 sequences, roughly 8.6% of which are singletons. This clonotype was seen repeatedly, ten times or more. Material: blood, either unsorted or a sorted T cell fraction (not recorded which). The receptor comes from a male donor with ankylosing spondylitis or in good health (not recorded which). The chain joins TRBV24-1 to TRBJ2-3; 7 bases line up with TRBD2. CDR3 sequence (DNA): TGTGCCACCAGTGAGAGCGGGGCCCCAGATACGCAGTATTTT. It is translated as CATSESGAPDTQYF.